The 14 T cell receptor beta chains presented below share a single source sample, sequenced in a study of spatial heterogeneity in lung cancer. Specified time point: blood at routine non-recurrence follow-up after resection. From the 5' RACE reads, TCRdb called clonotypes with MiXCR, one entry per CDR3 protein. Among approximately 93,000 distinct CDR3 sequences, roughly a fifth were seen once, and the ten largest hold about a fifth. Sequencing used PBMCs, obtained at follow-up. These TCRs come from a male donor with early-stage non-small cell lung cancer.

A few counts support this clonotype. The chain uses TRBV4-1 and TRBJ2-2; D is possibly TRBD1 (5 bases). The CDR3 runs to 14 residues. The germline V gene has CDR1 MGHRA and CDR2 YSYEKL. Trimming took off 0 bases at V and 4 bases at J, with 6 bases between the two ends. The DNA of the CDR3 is TGCGCCAGCAGCCAAGACAGGGCCACCGGGGAGCTGTTTTTT. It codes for CASSQDRATGELFF.

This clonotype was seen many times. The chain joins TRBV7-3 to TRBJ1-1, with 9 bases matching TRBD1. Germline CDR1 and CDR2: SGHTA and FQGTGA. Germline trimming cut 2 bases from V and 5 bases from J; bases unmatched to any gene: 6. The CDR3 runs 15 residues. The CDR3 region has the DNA TGTGCCAGCAGCTTATTGGGACAGGGACTGACTGAAGCTTTCTTT. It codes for CASSLLGQGLTEAFF.

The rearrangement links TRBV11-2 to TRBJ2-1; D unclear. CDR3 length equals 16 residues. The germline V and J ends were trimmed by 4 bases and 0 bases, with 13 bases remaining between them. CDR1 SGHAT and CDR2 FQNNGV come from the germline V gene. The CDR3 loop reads CASSYYSSGSYNEQFF. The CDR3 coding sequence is TGTGCCAGCAGCTATTACTCGAGTGGCTCCTACAATGAGCAGTTCTTC.

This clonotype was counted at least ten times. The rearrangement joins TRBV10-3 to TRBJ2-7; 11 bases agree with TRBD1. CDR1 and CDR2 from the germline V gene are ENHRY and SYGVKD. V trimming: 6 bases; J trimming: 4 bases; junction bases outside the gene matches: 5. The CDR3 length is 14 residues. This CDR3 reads CAISRTGGAYEQYV. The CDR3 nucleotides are TGTGCCATCAGCCGGACAGGGGGCGCTTACGAGCAGTACGTC.

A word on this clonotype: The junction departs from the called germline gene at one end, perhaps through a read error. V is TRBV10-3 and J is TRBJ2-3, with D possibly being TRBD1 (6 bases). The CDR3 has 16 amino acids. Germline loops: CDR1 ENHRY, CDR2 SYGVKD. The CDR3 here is CAISDWDTSSTDMQYF. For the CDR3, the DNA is TGTGCCATCAGTGATTGGGACACCTCTAGCACAGATATGCAGTATTTT.

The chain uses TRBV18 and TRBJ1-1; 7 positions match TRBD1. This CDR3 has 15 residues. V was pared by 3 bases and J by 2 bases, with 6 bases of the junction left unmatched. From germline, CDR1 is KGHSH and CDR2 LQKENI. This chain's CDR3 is CASSPVGTENTEAFF. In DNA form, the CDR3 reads TGTGCCAGCTCACCGGTGGGGACAGAAAACACTGAAGCTTTCTTT.

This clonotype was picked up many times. In DNA form, the CDR3 reads TGTGCCAGCAGCTCAAGCGGGAGGACCGAGACCCAGTACTTC. Translating it yields CASSSSGRTETQYF. This chain joins TRBV7-2 and TRBJ2-5; 9 nucleotides agree with TRBD2. CDR1 and CDR2 (germline): SGHTA, FQGNSA. Trimming removed 4 bases from V and 5 bases from J; junction bases left unmatched: 5. CDR3 size: 14 residues.

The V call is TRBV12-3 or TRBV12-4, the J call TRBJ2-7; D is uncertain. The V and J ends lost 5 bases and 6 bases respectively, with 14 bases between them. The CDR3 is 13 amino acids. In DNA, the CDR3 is TGTGCCAGCAGTCGTGGTAGGAGTAGCGAGCAGTACTTC. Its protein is CASSRGRSSEQYF.

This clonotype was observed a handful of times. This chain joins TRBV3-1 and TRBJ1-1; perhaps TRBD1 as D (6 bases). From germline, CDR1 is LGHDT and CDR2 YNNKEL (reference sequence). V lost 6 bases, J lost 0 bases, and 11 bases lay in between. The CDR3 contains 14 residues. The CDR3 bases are TGTGCCAGCAGTCCAGGGACATTGAACACTGAAGCTTTCTTT. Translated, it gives CASSPGTLNTEAFF.

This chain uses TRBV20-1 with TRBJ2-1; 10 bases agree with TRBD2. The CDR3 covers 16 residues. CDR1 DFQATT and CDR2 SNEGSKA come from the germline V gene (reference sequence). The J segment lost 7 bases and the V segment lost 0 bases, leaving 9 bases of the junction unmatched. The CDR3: CSARDRQREGRNEQFF. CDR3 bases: TGCAGTGCTAGAGATCGTCAGCGGGAGGGCCGGAATGAGCAGTTCTTC.

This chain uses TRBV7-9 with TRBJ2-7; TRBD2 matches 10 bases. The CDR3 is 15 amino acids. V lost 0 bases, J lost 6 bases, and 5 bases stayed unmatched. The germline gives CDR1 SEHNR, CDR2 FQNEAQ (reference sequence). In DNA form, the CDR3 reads TGTGCCAGCAGCTTAGCGTCAGCGGGAGGGCGCGAGCAGTACTTC. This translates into CASSLASAGGREQYF.

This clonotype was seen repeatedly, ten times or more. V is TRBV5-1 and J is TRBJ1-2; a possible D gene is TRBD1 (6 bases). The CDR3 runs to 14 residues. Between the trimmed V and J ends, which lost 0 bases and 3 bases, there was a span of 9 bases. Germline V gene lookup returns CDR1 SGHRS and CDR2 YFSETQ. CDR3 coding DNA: TGCGCCAGCAGCTTGGAGACAGGCTACTATGGCTACACCTTC. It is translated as CASSLETGYYGYTF.

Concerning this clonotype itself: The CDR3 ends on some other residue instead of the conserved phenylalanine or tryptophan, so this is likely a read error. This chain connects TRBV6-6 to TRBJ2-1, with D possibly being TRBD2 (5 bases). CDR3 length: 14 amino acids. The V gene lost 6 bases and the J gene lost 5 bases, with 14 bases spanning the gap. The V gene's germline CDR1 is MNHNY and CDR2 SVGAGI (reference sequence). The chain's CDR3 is CASRAETNNNEQFS. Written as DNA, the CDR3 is TGTGCCAGCAGAGCGGAGACAAACAACAATGAGCAGTTCTCC.

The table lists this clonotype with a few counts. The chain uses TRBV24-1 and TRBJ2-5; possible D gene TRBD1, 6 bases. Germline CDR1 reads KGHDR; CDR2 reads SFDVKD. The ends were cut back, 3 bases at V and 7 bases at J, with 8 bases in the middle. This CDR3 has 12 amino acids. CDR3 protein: CATSDPDRTQYF. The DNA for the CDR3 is TGTGCCACCAGTGATCCGGACAGGACCCAGTACTTC.